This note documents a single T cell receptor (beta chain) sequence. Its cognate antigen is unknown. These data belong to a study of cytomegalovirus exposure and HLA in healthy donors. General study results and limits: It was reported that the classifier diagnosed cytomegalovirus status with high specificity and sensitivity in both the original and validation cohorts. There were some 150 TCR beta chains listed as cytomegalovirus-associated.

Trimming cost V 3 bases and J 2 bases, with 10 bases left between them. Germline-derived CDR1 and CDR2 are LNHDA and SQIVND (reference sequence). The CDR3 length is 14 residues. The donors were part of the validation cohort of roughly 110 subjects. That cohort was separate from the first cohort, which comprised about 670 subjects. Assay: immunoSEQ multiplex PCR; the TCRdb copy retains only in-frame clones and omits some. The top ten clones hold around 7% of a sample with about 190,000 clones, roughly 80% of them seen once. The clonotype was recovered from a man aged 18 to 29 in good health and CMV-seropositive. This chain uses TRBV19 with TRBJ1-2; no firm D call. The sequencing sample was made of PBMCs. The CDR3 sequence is CASSIPGINYGYTF. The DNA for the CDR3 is TGTGCCAGTAGTATTCCTGGCATAAACTATGGCTACACCTTC. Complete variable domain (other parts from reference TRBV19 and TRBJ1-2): DGGITQSPKYLFRKEGQNVTLSCEQNLNHDAMYWYRQDPGQGLRLIYYSQIVNDFQKGDIAEGYSVSREKKESFPLTVTSAQKNPTAFYLCASSIPGINYGYTFGSGTRLTVV.